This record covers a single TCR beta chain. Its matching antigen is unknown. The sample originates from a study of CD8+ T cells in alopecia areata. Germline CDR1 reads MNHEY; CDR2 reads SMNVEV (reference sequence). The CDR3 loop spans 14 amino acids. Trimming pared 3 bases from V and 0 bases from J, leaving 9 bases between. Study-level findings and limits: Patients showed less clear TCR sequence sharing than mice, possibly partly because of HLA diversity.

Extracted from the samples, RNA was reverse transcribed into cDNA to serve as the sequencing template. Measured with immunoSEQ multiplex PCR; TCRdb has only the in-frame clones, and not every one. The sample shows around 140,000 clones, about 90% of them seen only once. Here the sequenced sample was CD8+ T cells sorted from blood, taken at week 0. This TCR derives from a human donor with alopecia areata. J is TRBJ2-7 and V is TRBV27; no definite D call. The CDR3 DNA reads TGTGCCAGCAGTTTTGGGGATCCCTCCTACGAGCAGTACTTC. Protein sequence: CASSFGDPSYEQYF.